The source of this T cell receptor (beta chain) is a study of cytomegalovirus exposure and HLA in healthy donors (dated 2017 in TCRdb). At the level of the whole study: According to an earlier analysis of 450 to 650 of the donors, roughly 180 million T cells yielded 117 million unique TCR beta sequences and approximately 280 Gb of sequence data. Of the approximately 400 genotyped donors, 81% were placed in the genetic ancestry cluster associated with self-reported Caucasian donors. An early release that covered approximately 600 HLA-typed donors contained approximately 300 gigabases of sequencing data and some 87 million unique TCR sequences. In the later analysis, no new phenotypic data were used to find candidate immune exposures; instead, reliance was placed on TCR beta sequences and their occurrence across donors. Typing coverage differed by locus: A, B, C, DRB1 and DQB1 were typed in roughly 629-630 donors, DQA1 in 522, DPA1 in nearly 610, and DPB1 in 400 to 490. To predict cytomegalovirus infection status, the study combined high-throughput TCR immunosequencing, statistical association of individual TCRs with disease status, and machine learning. Alongside the repertoire data, information on donor age, sex, ethnicity and CMV serostatus was compiled. Roughly five DR-DQ haplotypes were handled as single units for association and clustering, since linkage in the cohort was strong. The study aimed to test whether cataloging public T cell receptors could reveal signatures of past pathogen exposure. Every repertoire in the discovery cohort had been generated on one and the same sequencing platform. On average, around 240,000 unique TCR beta nucleotide sequences were sequenced per donor among some 430 genotyped donors of the cohort, with 15% to 20% of those sequences being non-productive. To study patterns of TCR occurrence, a later analysis re-analyzed previously published TCR beta repertoires from more than 550 donors and added high-resolution HLA genotyping. HLA typing covered class I and class II loci at four-digit resolution. The T cell repertoires of around 670 subjects were profiled by immunosequencing and related to cytomegalovirus serostatus. An earlier analysis of fewer than 750 of the donors used high-throughput TCR beta sequencing to judge whether each TCR beta V gene segment behaved as functional or pseudogenic. A later genetic analysis used genome-wide SNP genotypes for 398 of the 666 donors, treating that subset as a discovery cohort. In addition to the first cohort of about 650 subjects, a separate validation cohort of about 120 different subjects was used. Study-wide findings and limitations: In vitro tests confirmed that three of the cytomegalovirus-associated TCR beta chains recognize cytomegalovirus antigens. Because counts were too low, roughly 16 rarely observed V segments, including chromosome 9 orphons, were excluded from the earlier analysis of some 540 of the donors. The 87-base-pair reads could not distinguish some IMGT-functional V segments, including TRBV6-2 and TRBV6-3, so those segments were excluded. Most CMV-associated TCR beta chains appeared to be HLA-restricted in a later analysis, and the HLA associations seemed to be driven largely by CMV exposure. Immune exposure information for the cohort was limited to CMV serostatus. In a later genetic analysis, fewer N-insertions in productive TCRs were reported among donors in an Asian-associated ancestry cluster than the approximately 710-donor mean. Because HLA typing was missing for some donors at each locus, association tests included only the typed subset. Linkage disequilibrium might explain the correlated functional status among segregating V segments, but an unknown experimental factor could not be ruled out. A cluster of highly shared sequence variants was judged likely to be a technical artifact of the sequencing pipeline. In an earlier analysis of approximately 600 of the donors, most TCR beta V segments were observed in productive rearrangements about 90% or about 30% of the time, broadly matching IMGT annotations. A later analysis associated 16,951 TCR beta sequences with specific HLA alleles at a false discovery rate of 0.05. Most TCR sequences were seen in very few donors, while some public TCRs were found in many individuals. In a later analysis, TCR association rates were found to vary across HLA loci, with the most associated TCRs seen for DRB1 alleles and the fewest for HLA-C alleles. In a later analysis, HLA-associated TCR beta chains showed more clonal expansion and lower generation probabilities than non-associated chains that were equally common. It was suggested by the authors that the approach could potentially be generalized to other disease states and immunological phenotypes. When HLA alleles, especially DR and DQ, strongly co-occurred, attributing TCR associations to individual alleles was difficult. In a later genetic analysis, a missense DCLRE1C variant was associated with V-gene and J-gene trimming of TCR beta chains, and the association was replicated in an independent cohort. A later analysis reported that several top co-occurrence clusters appeared linked to parvovirus B19, influenza, CMV and Epstein-Barr virus. A further reported finding was that TCR beta sequences accurately predicted the HLA-A and HLA-B alleles for most subjects in the first cohort. Sequencing depth was assumed to be roughly uniform across donors in the presence/absence analyses, though that assumption may not hold. Cytomegalovirus status was reported to be diagnosed by the classifier with high specificity and sensitivity in both the original and validation cohorts. In this cohort, only TCR beta chains were sequenced, and detectable features were limited by the absence of alpha or paired-chain data. The study listed 150 to 200 TCR beta chains as associated with cytomegalovirus.

About this clone itself: Its antigen is still unknown. One end of the junction does not line up with germline, which may come from a read error.

The germline V gene supplies CDR1 SGHRS and CDR2 YFSETQ. The CDR3 spans 15 residues, from the cysteine through the phenylalanine. Just the 45-base CDR3 DNA is kept, in frame starting at base 1. The cohort was made up of 500 to 800 healthy bone marrow donors. Cohort members were all nominally healthy when sampled, although unrecorded immune exposures were likely present. The donor was CMV seronegative and belonged to the group of 352 seronegative cohort members. A peripheral blood sample was collected from each donor, and TCR beta sequencing was performed on peripheral blood mononuclear cells. Genomic DNA extraction from the blood cell samples was performed with the Qiagen DNeasy Blood Extraction Kit. Receptor amplification or capture employed the immunoSEQ multiplex PCR assay. The multiplex PCR relied on a mix of 60 forward primers for TCR Vbeta segments and 13 reverse primers for TCR Jbeta segments. Amplification of the CDR3 region of rearranged TCR beta genes was performed with a multiplex PCR assay on genomic DNA. The Illumina HiSeq System was used to sequence the amplified TCR beta libraries as 87-base-pair reads. The authors' pipeline ran thus. Across the 670 or so repertoires, a later analysis counted tens of millions of unique TCR beta chains, around 11 million of which were shared by at least two donors. A nearest-neighbor algorithm error-corrected the raw reads and collapsed the reads into unique sequences, merging closely related sequences to remove PCR and sequencing errors. V, D and J gene segments were assigned by aligning CDR3 sequences to IMGT reference sequences. Each retained sequence needed at least a six-nucleotide match to both a V gene segment and a J gene segment. Rearrangements were called productive when the CDR3 lacked stop codons and stayed in frame with V and J; all others were non-productive. Following IMGT convention, CDR3 was defined as the stretch from the second conserved V-encoded cysteine up to the conserved J-encoded phenylalanine. The earlier analysis of 587 of the donors excluded any sequence lacking an unambiguous match to a single V gene segment. An earlier analysis of some 610 of the donors called V segments functional above 56.7% productive rearrangements and segregating when the between-donor standard deviation exceeded 5%. To diagnose cytomegalovirus status from the catalog of TCR beta chain sequences, a statistical classification framework was built. A later analysis assigned V and J genes by comparing TCR nucleotide sequences with IMGT/GENE-DB human TR gene sequences. A later analysis assigned CDR3 sequences and most-parsimonious VDJ recombination scenarios with the TCRdist pipeline. A later analysis defined each TCR beta chain by its CDR3 amino acid sequence plus V-gene family, and excluded reads lacking a unique V-gene family. A later analysis removed nearly 600 highly shared, low-generation-probability nucleotide sequences to deal with suspected cross-contamination and a sequencing artifact. For each public chain, a later analysis derived a clonal expansion index from normalized ranks of inferred template counts within each repertoire. Generation probabilities in a later analysis came from a VDJ recombination model fitted to out-of-frame rearrangements, and those results were checked against IGoR. A later analysis scored TCR-TCR, TCR-HLA and TCR-CMV co-occurrence with hypergeometric tests, applying a repertoire-size bias correction to TCR pairs. In a later analysis, false discovery rates were estimated by permuting HLA or CMV assignments 20 times. In a later analysis, co-occurring TCRs were grouped using DBSCAN, with TCRdist sequence similarity added in when clustering inside HLA-allele-positive subsets. Repertoires with fewer than 30,000 or more than 120,000 public chains were left out of co-occurrence clustering, as were a handful of repertoires with anomalous nucleotide sharing. Held by TCRdb, this immuneACCESS table contains in-frame sequences only and omits some clones. Under half of the omission traces to an unresolved V gene where checked; the cause of the rest is unknown. That table gives V, J and clone size, and the DNA gave D and trimming. In all, the sample holds about 120,000 clones, and about 80% of those were seen once. Together, the top ten hold 2% to 3% of the sample.

The chain is assembled from TRBV5-1 and TRBJ2-1; 10 junctional bases match TRBD2. Sequenced input: PBMCs. This sequence was found in a female donor in good health and CMV-seronegative. The CDR3 region reads CASSFQRGGYIEQFF. The DNA sequence is as follows: TGCGCCAGCAGCTTCCAGCGGGGGGGCTACATTGAGCAGTTCTTC.